Included here is one TCR beta chain sequence, with context. Its antigen is currently unknown. The V segment lost 4 bases and the J segment 4 bases; nucleotides outside the gene matches: 6. There are 14 residues in the CDR3. Germline lookup yields CDR1 SGHKS and CDR2 YYEKEE (reference sequence). The sample originates from a study of shared clonotypes between healthy human individuals. Study-wide background: Two women and a few men aged 18 to 49 served as donors. A donor's plate count was three for CD4 naive and three for CD4 memory; CD8 naive had two and CD8 memory one. General study results and limits: Approximately 4.6% of naive CD4 clonotypes were shared across several donors.

The table came from immunoSEQ multiplex PCR; TCRdb's copy has only in-frame clones and leaves some out. The sample includes a few million clones, roughly 93% seen only once; the top ten take 0.35% to 0.5%. Each of the donors was a healthy adult who was HIV-negative and had not had a recent acute infection or vaccination. V is TRBV5-5 and J is TRBJ1-1; 8 bases are a match to TRBD1. Sequencing used naive CD4+ T cells from PBMCs. Subset given: CD45RA+ positively selected. The TCR originated in a man aged 18 to 29 in good health. Some clones in this sample may be carry-over from other donors' samples. The CDR3 loop reads CASSGWTGPTEAFF. CDR3 DNA sequence: TGTGCCAGCAGCGGGTGGACAGGGCCCACTGAAGCTTTCTTT.